This note documents a single T cell receptor (beta chain) sequence. A sample-barcoded 5' primer and a J-beta primer mix were used in a second PCR of roughly 6 to 12 cycles. Each CDR3 protein gets one entry after TCRdb re-called the 5' RACE reads with MiXCR. The sample lists over a million distinct CDR3 sequences, less than 25% occurring once. V lost 8 bases, J lost 1 base, and 17 bases lay in between. This CDR3 contains 15 residues. From germline, CDR1 is LNHDA and CDR2 SQIVND (reference sequence). This sample stems from a study of blood T cells in healthy people across ages. Separately, the same data were catalogued under a study of T cells of mothers and their children.

The chain links TRBV19 to TRBJ1-1, with D unclear. This clonotype originated in a girl aged 2 to 9 in good health. Sequencing was carried out using blood. The DNA for the CDR3 is TGTGCCAGTTCCTCGGCACGGACCTCGAACACTGAAGCTTTCTTT. It encodes CASSSARTSNTEAFF. The variable domain in full, completed from reference TRBV19 and TRBJ1-1, reads DGGITQSPKYLFRKEGQNVTLSCEQNLNHDAMYWYRQDPGQGLRLIYYSQIVNDFQKGDIAEGYSVSREKKESFPLTVTSAQKNPTAFYLCASSSARTSNTEAFFGQGTRLTVV.